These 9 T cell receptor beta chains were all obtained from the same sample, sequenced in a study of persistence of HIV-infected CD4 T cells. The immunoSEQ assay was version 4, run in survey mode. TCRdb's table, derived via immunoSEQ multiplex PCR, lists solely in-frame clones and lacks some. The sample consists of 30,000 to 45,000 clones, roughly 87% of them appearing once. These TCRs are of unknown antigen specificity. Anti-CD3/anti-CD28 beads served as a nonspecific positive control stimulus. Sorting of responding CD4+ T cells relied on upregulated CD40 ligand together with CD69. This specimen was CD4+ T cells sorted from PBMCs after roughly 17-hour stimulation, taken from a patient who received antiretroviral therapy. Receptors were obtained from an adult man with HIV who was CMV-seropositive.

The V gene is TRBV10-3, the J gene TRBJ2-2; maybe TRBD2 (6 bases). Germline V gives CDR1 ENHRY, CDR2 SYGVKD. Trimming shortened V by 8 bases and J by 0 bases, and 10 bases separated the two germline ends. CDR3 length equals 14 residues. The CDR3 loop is CAIRGGANTGELFF. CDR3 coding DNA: TGTGCCATCCGTGGCGGGGCGAACACCGGGGAGCTGTTTTTT.

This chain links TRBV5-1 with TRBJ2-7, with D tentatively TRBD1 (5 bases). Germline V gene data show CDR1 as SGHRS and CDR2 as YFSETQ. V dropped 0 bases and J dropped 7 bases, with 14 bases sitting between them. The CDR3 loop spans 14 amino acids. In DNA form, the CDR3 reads TGCGCCAGCAGCTTGGATCTGAGTAGGGGTGAGCAGTACTTC. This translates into CASSLDLSRGEQYF.

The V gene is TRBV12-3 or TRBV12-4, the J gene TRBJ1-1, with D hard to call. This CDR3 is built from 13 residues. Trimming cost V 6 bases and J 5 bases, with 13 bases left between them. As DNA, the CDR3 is TGTGCCAGCAGGGAGTCGAGAAAAACTGAAGCTTTCTTT. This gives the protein CASRESRKTEAFF.

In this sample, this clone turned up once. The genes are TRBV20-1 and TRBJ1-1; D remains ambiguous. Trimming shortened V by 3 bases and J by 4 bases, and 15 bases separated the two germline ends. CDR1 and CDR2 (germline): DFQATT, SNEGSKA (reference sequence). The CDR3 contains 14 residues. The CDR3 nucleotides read TGCAGTGCTAGTGACCAAGACGGCTTCACTGAAGCTTTCTTT. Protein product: CSASDQDGFTEAFF.

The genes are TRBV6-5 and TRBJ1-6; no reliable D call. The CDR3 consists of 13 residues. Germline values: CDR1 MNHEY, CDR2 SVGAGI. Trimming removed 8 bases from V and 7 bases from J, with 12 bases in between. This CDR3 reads CASRSVLNSPLHF. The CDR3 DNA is TGTGCCAGCCGGTCGGTCCTCAATTCACCCCTCCACTTT.

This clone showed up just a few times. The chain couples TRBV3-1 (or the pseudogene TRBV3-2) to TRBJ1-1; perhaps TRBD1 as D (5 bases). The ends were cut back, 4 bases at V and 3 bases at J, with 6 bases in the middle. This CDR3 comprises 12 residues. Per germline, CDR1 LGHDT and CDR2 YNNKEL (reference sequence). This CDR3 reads CASSRGHTEAFF. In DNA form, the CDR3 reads TGTGCCAGCAGCCGGGGACACACTGAAGCTTTCTTT.

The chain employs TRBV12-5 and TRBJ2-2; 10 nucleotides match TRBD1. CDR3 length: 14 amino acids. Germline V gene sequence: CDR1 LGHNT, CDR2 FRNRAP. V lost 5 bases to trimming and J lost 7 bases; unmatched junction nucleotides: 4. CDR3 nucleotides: TGTGCTAGTGGTGGGGGACAGGGGAACGGGGAGCTGTTTTTT. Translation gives CASGGGQGNGELFF.

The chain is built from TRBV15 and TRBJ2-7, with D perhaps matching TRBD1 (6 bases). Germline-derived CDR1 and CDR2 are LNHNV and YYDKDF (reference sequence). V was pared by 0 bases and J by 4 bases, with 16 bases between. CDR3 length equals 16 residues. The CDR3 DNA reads TGTGCCACCAGCAGAGATTGGGGACAACGGTCATACGAGCAGTACTTC. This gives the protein CATSRDWGQRSYEQYF.

The CDR3, as DNA: TGTGCCAGTAGTATCGGACTAGCGGGGCATTACACCGGGGAGCTGTTTTTT. This encodes CASSIGLAGHYTGELFF. The chain links TRBV19 to TRBJ2-2; 12 bases fit TRBD2. Germline V gene sequence: CDR1 LNHDA, CDR2 SQIVND (reference sequence). CDR3 length: 17 amino acids. V lost 3 bases, J lost 3 bases, and 5 bases stayed unmatched.